A single sample is the source of the 20 T cell receptor beta chains below, sequenced in a study of blood T cell repertoires in COVID-19. Clones were read by immunoSEQ multiplex PCR, and TCRdb kept only the in-frame ones, dropping some. The table shows roughly 130,000 clones, with about four fifths occurring only once. Sequenced sample: peripheral blood. Receptor source: an older woman with acute or convalescent COVID-19.

The V call is TRBV4-2, the J call TRBJ1-1; 7 bases agree with TRBD1. V lost 4 bases, J lost 11 bases, and 10 bases stayed unmatched. This CDR3 has 13 amino acids. Germline V gives CDR1 LGHNA, CDR2 YNFKEQ. CDR3 residues: CASSPRTGRGAFF. The CDR3, as DNA: TGTGCCAGCAGCCCCAGGACAGGCCGGGGGGCTTTCTTT.

This chain uses TRBV5-1 with TRBJ1-2; 7 bases fit TRBD1. In germline, CDR1 is SGHRS, CDR2 YFSETQ. The J segment lost 8 bases and the V segment lost 4 bases, leaving 14 bases of the junction unmatched. The CDR3 sequence is 15 residues long. The CDR3 DNA is TGCGCCAGCAGCAAGGAAAGGGACAGATCCTTCGGCTACACCTTC. It specifies CASSKERDRSFGYTF. The full variable domain, its missing parts supplied by reference TRBV5-1 and TRBJ1-2, is KAGVTQTPRYLIKTRGQQVTLSCSPISGHRSVSWYQQTPGQGLQFLFEYFSETQRNKGNFPGRFSGRQFSNSRSEMNVSTLELGDSALYLCASSKERDRSFGYTFGSGTRLTVV.

In its sample, this clone was seen a few times. The rearrangement uses TRBV3-1 (or the pseudogene TRBV3-2) and TRBJ1-3; TRBD1 is a possible D gene (6 bases). The CDR3 is 15 residues long. Germline CDR1 reads LGHDT; CDR2 reads YNNKEL (reference sequence). V was trimmed by 1 base and J by 2 bases, leaving 9 bases between them. This chain's CDR3 is CASSQGAGAGNTIYF. Written as DNA, the CDR3 is TGTGCCAGCAGCCAAGGGGCAGGGGCTGGAAACACCATATATTTT.

The chain links TRBV12-5 to TRBJ2-3, with D tentatively TRBD1 (5 bases). V gave up 7 bases and J gave up 3 bases, with 14 bases separating them. The CDR3 contains 14 residues. Per the germline V gene, CDR1 is LGHNT and CDR2 is FRNRAP. In DNA form, the CDR3 reads TGTGCTAGTGCTTATATAGGGGTAACAGATACGCAGTATTTT. It translates to CASAYIGVTDTQYF. The full variable domain, with the rest looked up from reference TRBV12-5 and TRBJ2-3, is DARVTQTPRHKVTEMGQEVTMRCQPILGHNTVFWYRQTMMQGLELLAYFRNRAPLDDSGMPKDRFSAEMPDATLATLKIQPSEPRDSAVYFCASAYIGVTDTQYFGPGTRLTVL.

In nucleotides, the CDR3 is TGTGCCTTACGGGATTCCCGACACTATGGCTACACCTTC. Translating it yields CALRDSRHYGYTF. The V gene is TRBV28, the J gene TRBJ1-2; the D is unclear. The CDR3 consists of 13 residues. Germline lookup yields CDR1 MDHEN and CDR2 SYDVKM. Trimming left V 11 bases short and J 3 bases short, with 16 bases between.

The chain is built from TRBV24-1 and TRBJ1-2; 7 bases agree with TRBD1. The germline V gene encodes CDR1 KGHDR and CDR2 SFDVKD. The CDR3 contains 15 residues. After removal of 4 bases from V and 7 bases from J, the junction contained 11 bases not matched to a gene. The CDR3 DNA is TGTGCCACCAGTGAAAACAGGGGAGGATTTGTTGGCTACACCTTC. It encodes CATSENRGGFVGYTF.

This clone was seen a handful of times. The rearrangement uses TRBV7-9 and TRBJ1-6; D is undetermined. The V gene's germline CDR1 is SEHNR and CDR2 FQNEAQ (reference sequence). The V end lost 3 bases, the J end lost 6 bases, and 6 bases lay between the germline ends. The CDR3 sequence is 13 residues long. In DNA form, the CDR3 reads TGTGCCAGCAGCTTTCGAGCTAATTCACCCCTCCACTTT. Translation gives CASSFRANSPLHF.

V gene TRBV10-3 combines with J gene TRBJ1-1; D unresolved. Germline V CDR1 and CDR2: ENHRY, SYGVKD. The V and J ends lost 3 bases and 7 bases respectively, with 21 bases between them. The CDR3 extends over 16 amino acids. The CDR3 DNA is TGTGCCATCAGTGACCCCGTGGCCGGCGGTTCTAGTGAAGCTTTCTTT. Protein sequence: CAISDPVAGGSSEAFF.

The rearrangement joins TRBV7-9 to TRBJ1-4; 9 bases align to TRBD1. The CDR3 is made up of 15 amino acids. V lost 4 bases, J lost 5 bases, and 5 bases stayed unmatched. The germline V gene encodes CDR1 SEHNR and CDR2 FQNEAQ (reference sequence). CDR3 sequence: CASSWTGTGNEKLFF. The CDR3 bases are TGTGCCAGCAGCTGGACCGGGACAGGGAATGAAAAACTGTTTTTT.

The chain joins TRBV1 to TRBJ2-2; TRBD1 reflects the table's D call only, with no check against the DNA. TRBV1 represents a pseudogene. The CDR3 extends over 16 amino acids. CDR3: CTPYQGFIGIAGELFF. Here the CDR3 DNA reads TGCACCCCGTACCAGGGGTTTATCGGTATCGCCGGGGAGCTGTTTTTT.

The chain links TRBV4-2 to TRBJ1-2, with D possibly TRBD1 on 5 matching bases. The CDR3 contains 14 residues. Germline V gene lookup returns CDR1 LGHNA and CDR2 YNFKEQ. Trimming removed 3 bases at V and 3 bases at J, with 11 bases between. Here the CDR3 DNA reads TGTGCCAGCAGCCAGCGACAGCAAGACTATGGCTACACCTTC. Its translation: CASSQRQQDYGYTF.

DNA of the CDR3: TGCGCCAGCAGCCAAGCCCCGGACAGAACTGAAGCTTTCTTT. Residues: CASSQAPDRTEAFF. V gene TRBV4-1 combines with J gene TRBJ1-1; possible D gene TRBD1, 6 bases. The CDR3 is made up of 14 amino acids. Germline-derived CDR1 and CDR2 are MGHRA and YSYEKL. Trimming stripped 1 base from V and 5 bases from J, with 11 bases between.

This chain joins TRBV5-6 and TRBJ2-3, with 11 bases aligning to TRBD1. The germline CDR1 and CDR2 sequences are SGHDT and YYEEEE. J lost 6 bases, V lost 4 bases, and 10 bases had no gene match. This CDR3 is 16 amino acids long. The CDR3: CASSAGTGGLRDTQYF. The CDR3, as DNA: TGTGCCAGCAGCGCAGGGACAGGGGGATTGAGGGATACGCAGTATTTT.

The chain combines TRBV19 with TRBJ1-5, with D unresolved. Trimming cost V 5 bases and J 0 bases, with 11 bases left between them. CDR3 size: 15 residues. From germline, CDR1 is LNHDA and CDR2 SQIVND (reference sequence). CDR3 in amino acids: CASSLGHLSNQPQHF. CDR3 sequence (DNA): TGTGCCAGTAGTTTGGGCCATCTTAGCAATCAGCCCCAGCATTTT.

The V gene is TRBV11-2, the J gene TRBJ2-2; weak D call: TRBD2 (5 bases). The CDR3 runs to 16 residues. Germline V gene lookup returns CDR1 SGHAT and CDR2 FQNNGV. Trimming took off 2 bases at V and 4 bases at J, with 14 bases between the two ends. The DNA of the CDR3 is TGTGCCAGCAGCTTAAGGGAGAGACCCCTCACCGGGGAGCTGTTTTTT. Amino acid sequence: CASSLRERPLTGELFF.

V and J are TRBV9 and TRBJ1-2, with 7 bases matching TRBD1. The CDR3 runs 15 residues. V lost 2 bases, J lost 5 bases, and 9 bases stayed unmatched. Looked up from germline, CDR1 is SGDLS and CDR2 is YYNGEE. CDR3 in amino acids: CASSVSWDRHYGYTF. The DNA for the CDR3 is TGTGCCAGCAGCGTGAGTTGGGACAGACATTATGGCTACACCTTC.

This sequence joins TRBV6-4 and TRBJ2-3; tentative D call: TRBD2 (7 bases). The V and J ends lost 4 bases and 6 bases respectively, with 14 bases between them. Germline V gene lookup returns CDR1 MRHNA and CDR2 SNTAGT. The CDR3 contains 14 residues. The CDR3 protein is CASSAAGGRDTQYF. DNA for the CDR3: TGTGCCAGCAGTGCCGCCGGGGGGCGGGATACGCAGTATTTT.

Remarks on this clone: Other nucleotide sequences from this sample produce the same CDR3. The chain joins TRBV10-1 to TRBJ1-5, with 7 nucleotides matching TRBD1. With 6 bases clipped from V and 5 bases from J, the junction kept 4 bases outside the gene matches. Looked up from germline, CDR1 is WNHNN and CDR2 is SYGVQD (reference sequence). This CDR3 region has 13 residues. In nucleotides, the CDR3 is TGCGCCAGCAGCGGGACAGTTGATCAGCCCCAGCATTTT. It specifies CASSGTVDQPQHF.

The rearrangement links TRBV2 to TRBJ1-2, with D tentatively TRBD1 (6 bases). The CDR3 sequence is 13 residues long. V lost 10 bases, J lost 2 bases, and 14 bases lay in between. Germline V CDR1 and CDR2: SNHLY, FYNNEI. The CDR3 sequence is CATAATGNYGYTF. In nucleotides, the CDR3 is TGTGCCACCGCCGCAACAGGGAACTATGGCTACACCTTC.

The gene calls are TRBV29-1 and TRBJ1-4, with 9 bases identical to TRBD1. The CDR3 has 22 residues. The junction had 26 bases not matched to a gene; V was cut back by 6 bases and J by 0 bases. In germline, CDR1 is SQVTM, CDR2 ANQGSEA. The DNA for the CDR3 is TGCAGCGTCCGCCACTCGACAGGGGGAAAGGGAAAGGGTGAAGCAACTAATGAAAAACTGTTTTTT. This gives the protein CSVRHSTGGKGKGEATNEKLFF.